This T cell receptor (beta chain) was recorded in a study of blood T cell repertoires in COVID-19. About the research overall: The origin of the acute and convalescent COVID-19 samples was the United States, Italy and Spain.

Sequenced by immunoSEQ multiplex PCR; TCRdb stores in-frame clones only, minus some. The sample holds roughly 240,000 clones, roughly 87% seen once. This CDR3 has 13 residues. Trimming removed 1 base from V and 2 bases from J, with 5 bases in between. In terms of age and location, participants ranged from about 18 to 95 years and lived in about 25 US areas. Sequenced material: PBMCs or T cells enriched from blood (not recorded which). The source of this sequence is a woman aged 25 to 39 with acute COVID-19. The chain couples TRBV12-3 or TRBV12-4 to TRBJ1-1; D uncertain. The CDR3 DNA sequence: TGTGCCAGCAGTTTAGAGCCCAACACTGAAGCTTTCTTT. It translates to CASSLEPNTEAFF.